The 29 T cell receptor beta chains given below trace back to one sample, sequenced in a study of vaccination effects on CD4 cells after COVID-19. Generated by immunoSEQ multiplex PCR, the TCRdb table keeps only in-frame clones and is missing some. The sample includes under 40,000 clones, around 67% of them seen just once. Once cultured for nine to ten days, the cells underwent separation to obtain CD4+ T cells. Their target antigens are unknown. This sample comprised CD4+ T cells from PBMCs cultured without peptide, obtained before COVID-19 vaccination. These receptor sequences come from a human donor who received a COVID-19 vaccine.

This clone was detected only once. V gene TRBV19 combines with J gene TRBJ2-1, with D perhaps TRBD2 (5 bases). Germline-derived CDR1 and CDR2 are LNHDA and SQIVND (reference sequence). V gave up 5 bases and J gave up 9 bases, with 20 bases separating them. The CDR3 is 15 amino acids. The CDR3 here is CASSLPEPLEGEQFF. The CDR3 DNA sequence: TGTGCCAGTAGTCTCCCGGAACCTCTAGAGGGTGAGCAGTTCTTC.

In DNA form, the CDR3 reads TGCGCCAGCAGCCAAGTGCTAGCGGGAGGGTCCCTAGCCAAAAACATTCAGTACTTC. Protein sequence: CASSQVLAGGSLAKNIQYF. The chain uses TRBV4-1 and TRBJ2-4; 12 positions match TRBD2. Germline lookup yields CDR1 MGHRA and CDR2 YSYEKL. The V gene end was trimmed by 1 base and the J gene end by 0 bases; junction bases not matched to a gene: 7. CDR3 length: 19 residues.

The CDR3 region has the DNA TGCAGTGCTAGTACTTGGGGGCTCAAGGGCCATGGCAATCAGCCCCAGCATTTT. It yields the protein CSASTWGLKGHGNQPQHF. The genes are TRBV20-1 and TRBJ1-5; TRBD1 is a possible D gene (6 bases). Germline CDR1 and CDR2: DFQATT and SNEGSKA (reference sequence). The V end was cut by 3 bases, the J end by 2 bases, with 23 bases between. The CDR3 is 18 amino acids.

The chain links TRBV2 to TRBJ2-1; D tentatively fits TRBD1 or TRBD2 (5 bases each). CDR1 is SNHLY, CDR2 FYNNEI, per germline. The CDR3 contains 16 residues. Trimming removed 2 bases from V and 2 bases from J, with 13 bases in between. The CDR3 nucleotides read TGTGCCAGCAGTGAAATACAGGCGACTACCTACAATGAGCAGTTCTTC. Translation: CASSEIQATTYNEQFF. Supplemented by reference TRBV2 and TRBJ2-1, the full variable domain reads EPEVTQTPSHQVTQMGQEVILRCVPISNHLYFYWYRQILGQKVEFLVSFYNNEISEKSEIFDDQFSVERPDGSNFTLKIRSTKLEDSAMYFCASSEIQATTYNEQFFGPGTRLTVL.

The chain is built from TRBV7-8 and TRBJ2-5, with D possibly being TRBD1 (6 bases). The germline V gene encodes CDR1 SGHVS and CDR2 FQNEAQ. The CDR3 consists of 13 residues. V lost 3 bases and J lost 5, with 10 bases in between. The CDR3 is CASSFTGWETQYF. DNA of the CDR3: TGTGCCAGCAGCTTTACAGGGTGGGAGACCCAGTACTTC.

The CDR3 region has the DNA TGTGCCAGCAGGGCCGAGGCCATCACAGATACGCAGTATTTT. It specifies CASRAEAITDTQYF. The chain uses TRBV7-9 and TRBJ2-3; unclear D gene. Germline V gives CDR1 SEHNR, CDR2 FQNEAQ (reference sequence). V was trimmed by 6 bases and J by 2 bases, leaving 12 bases between them. The CDR3 covers 14 residues.

This clone was observed a handful of times. The rearrangement joins TRBV19 to TRBJ2-7; D is ambiguous. This CDR3 has 15 residues. Germline CDR1 LNHDA, CDR2 SQIVND (reference sequence). Trimming stripped 4 bases from V and 4 bases from J, with 17 bases between. The CDR3 DNA follows: TGTGCCAGTAGTAGCGGCGGCACAATGACTTACGAGCAGTACTTC. Its translation: CASSSGGTMTYEQYF. The complete variable domain, with remaining parts taken from reference TRBV19 and TRBJ2-7, reads DGGITQSPKYLFRKEGQNVTLSCEQNLNHDAMYWYRQDPGQGLRLIYYSQIVNDFQKGDIAEGYSVSREKKESFPLTVTSAQKNPTAFYLCASSSGGTMTYEQYFGPGTRLTVT.

The chain recombines TRBV10-3 with TRBJ2-1, with 7 nucleotides matching TRBD2. Losses at the gene ends were 11 bases for V and 7 bases for J; bases not matched to a gene: 17. Germline V CDR1 and CDR2: ENHRY, SYGVKD. CDR3 length: 15 amino acids. The CDR3 sequence: CAVTSRLASGNEQFF. DNA for the CDR3: TGTGCCGTTACCTCCAGACTAGCAAGCGGGAATGAGCAGTTCTTC.

V usage is TRBV6-6 and J usage is TRBJ2-5; D is tentatively TRBD1 or TRBD2 (7 bases each). This CDR3 contains 12 residues. Trimming shortened V by 6 bases and J by 5 bases, and 10 bases separated the two germline ends. Germline assignment: CDR1 MNHNY and CDR2 SVGAGI (reference sequence). The CDR3, as DNA: TGTGCCAGCAGCCAGGGGGGGGAGACCCAGTACTTC. It codes for CASSQGGETQYF.

This chain joins TRBV7-9 and TRBJ2-4, with 12 bases fitting TRBD2. CDR3 size: 14 residues. Germline CDR1 SEHNR, CDR2 FQNEAQ (reference sequence). The junction had 8 bases not matched to a gene; V was cut back by 5 bases and J by 12 bases. The CDR3 region has the DNA TGTGCCAGCAGCCCTAGCGGGGGGGCAGGTTCTCAGTACTTC. It codes for CASSPSGGAGSQYF.

CDR3 in DNA: TGTGCCAGCATTGGACAGCGAGCAGGCGGCTACACCTTC. The encoded protein is CASIGQRAGGYTF. The chain employs TRBV25-1 and TRBJ1-2, with D possibly being TRBD1 (6 bases). Deletions cut 7 bases from V and 8 bases from J, with 17 bases between. Germline V gene lookup returns CDR1 MGHDK and CDR2 SYGVNS. CDR3 length: 13 amino acids.

The V call is TRBV19, the J call TRBJ1-3, with D unclear. V lost 2 bases to trimming and J lost 0 bases, with 14 bases between them. The CDR3 runs to 17 residues. Germline V gene sequence: CDR1 LNHDA, CDR2 SQIVND (reference sequence). Here the CDR3 DNA reads TGTGCCAGTAGTATACAGGACCGGCTGAGCTCTGGAAACACCATATATTTT. Translated, it gives CASSIQDRLSSGNTIYF.

The chain links TRBV6-6 to TRBJ2-1; D is ambiguous. The CDR3 loop spans 14 amino acids. Germline loops: CDR1 MNHNY, CDR2 SVGAGI (reference sequence). Trimming cost V 0 bases and J 4 bases, with 7 bases left between them. In nucleotides, the CDR3 is TGTGCCAGCAGTTACTCCCGCGTATACAATGAGCAGTTCTTC. It is translated as CASSYSRVYNEQFF.

The chain joins TRBV11-2 to TRBJ1-4; TRBD1 might be the D (6 bases). Germline V gives CDR1 SGHAT, CDR2 FQNNGV. This CDR3 region has 13 residues. With 5 bases removed from V and 10 bases from J, the gap between germline ends came to 14 bases. This CDR3 is CASSPYVTGKLFF. For the CDR3, the DNA is TGTGCCAGCAGCCCGTACGTGACAGGAAAACTGTTTTTT.

The V gene is TRBV30, the J gene TRBJ2-5, with D unresolved. CDR3 length equals 13 residues. CDR1 is GTSNPN, CDR2 SVGIG, per germline (reference sequence). Trimming took off 4 bases at V and 4 bases at J, with 13 bases between the two ends. The CDR3, as DNA: TGTGCCTGGAACTCGTACCCAGGAGAGACCCAGTACTTC. Residues: CAWNSYPGETQYF.

The rearrangement joins TRBV5-1 to TRBJ1-1; D unresolved. The V gene's germline CDR1 is SGHRS and CDR2 YFSETQ. V dropped 4 bases and J dropped 1 base, with 20 bases sitting between them. There are 17 residues in the CDR3. The CDR3 here is CASSPRPGGPTNTEAFF. As DNA, the CDR3 is TGCGCCAGCAGCCCTCGGCCCGGAGGGCCGACGAACACTGAAGCTTTCTTT.

This chain connects TRBV14 to TRBJ1-2; no definite D call. CDR3 size: 13 residues. Trimming shortened V by 4 bases and J by 7 bases, and 13 bases separated the two germline ends. The germline CDR1 and CDR2 sequences are SGHDN and FVKESK. CDR3 region: CASSLIPGSGYTF. In nucleotides, the CDR3 is TGTGCCAGCAGCCTCATCCCGGGGAGTGGCTACACCTTC.

This clone appeared a few times. The chain is built from TRBV28 and TRBJ2-3, with a weak D call TRBD2 (5 bases). The CDR3 runs 18 residues. Germline CDR1 is MDHEN and CDR2 is SYDVKM. Trimming shortened V by 7 bases and J by 2 bases, and 25 bases separated the two germline ends. The CDR3 region has the DNA TGTGCCAGCAAACCGGGGATCGGAGATTATCGGGACACAGATACGCAGTATTTT. Translated, it gives CASKPGIGDYRDTDTQYF.

This clone was seen only once. CDR3 loop: CASSDYGGGTDTQYF. Written as DNA, the CDR3 is TGTGCCAGCAGTGACTACGGGGGTGGCACAGATACGCAGTATTTT. The rearrangement joins TRBV6-4 to TRBJ2-3; perhaps TRBD2 as D (6 bases). This CDR3 region has 15 residues. Trimming pared 1 base from V and 1 base from J, leaving 9 bases between. CDR1 is MRHNA and CDR2 is SNTAGT in the germline V gene.

The gene calls are TRBV7-2 and TRBJ2-1; 7 nucleotides agree with TRBD2. The CDR3 is made up of 13 amino acids. Germline values: CDR1 SGHTA, CDR2 FQGNSA. V gave up 8 bases and J gave up 5 bases; unmatched junction bases: 6. CDR3 nucleotides: TGTGCCAGCGCGGCTAGCGGAAACAATGAGCAGTTCTTC. It translates to CASAASGNNEQFF.

In this sample, this clone turned up a few times. The chain links TRBV6-5 to TRBJ2-1, with D maybe TRBD2 (6 bases). The length of the CDR3 is 13 residues. Germline V gives CDR1 MNHEY, CDR2 SVGAGI. The ends were cut back, 9 bases at V and 5 bases at J, with 14 bases in the middle. The CDR3 protein is CARGRPEDNEQFF. The DNA of the CDR3 is TGTGCCAGGGGGAGGCCGGAGGACAATGAGCAGTTCTTC.

This clone came up once. This chain joins TRBV24-1 and TRBJ1-1, with D maybe TRBD1 (5 bases). The ends were cut back, 0 bases at V and 1 base at J, with 11 bases in the middle. CDR3 length equals 16 residues. CDR1 and CDR2 from the germline V gene are KGHDR and SFDVKD. Written as DNA, the CDR3 is TGTGCCACCAGTGATTTGACAGGCTACGAGAACACTGAAGCTTTCTTT. This codes for CATSDLTGYENTEAFF.

CDR3 sequence: CARSIPGTGLDQPQHF. The CDR3 DNA reads as TGTGCCAGAAGCATTCCCGGGACTGGCCTGGATCAGCCCCAGCATTTT. The gene calls are TRBV7-5 and TRBJ1-5. TRBV7-5 is annotated as a pseudogene. CDR3 length equals 16 residues.

The V gene is TRBV25-1, the J gene TRBJ2-5, with 7 nucleotides matching TRBD2. The V gene end was trimmed by 6 bases and the J gene end by 1 base; junction bases not matched to a gene: 14. CDR3 size: 17 residues. In germline, CDR1 is MGHDK, CDR2 SYGVNS. CDR3 nucleotide sequence: TGTGCCAGCAGCCCCCCCGCGTGGGGGGGAAGCCAAGAGACCCAGTACTTC. Translating gives CASSPPAWGGSQETQYF.

This chain links TRBV6-5 with TRBJ2-3; 11 nucleotides agree with TRBD2. There are 15 residues in the CDR3. J gave up 1 base and V 6 bases, and 3 bases lay outside the gene matches. The germline CDR1 and CDR2 sequences are MNHEY and SVGAGI. The CDR3 DNA sequence: TGTGCCAGCAGCGATAGCGGGAGGGGCACAGATACGCAGTATTTT. It codes for CASSDSGRGTDTQYF.

The CDR3 region is CASSLLPPGVAGELFF. The CDR3, as DNA: TGCGCCAGCAGCTTGCTCCCTCCCGGAGTGGCCGGGGAGCTGTTTTTT. The chain links TRBV5-1 to TRBJ2-2; D gene uncertain. There are 16 residues in the CDR3. CDR1 is SGHRS and CDR2 is YFSETQ in the germline V gene. V lost 1 base to trimming and J lost 6 bases, with 16 bases between them.

This chain links TRBV6-5 with TRBJ1-3, with D possibly TRBD1 on 5 matching bases. Germline CDR1 MNHEY, CDR2 SVGAGI. This CDR3 comprises 14 residues. V was pared by 6 bases and J by 7 bases, with 16 bases between. Here the CDR3 reads CASRTEARRNTIYF. CDR3 DNA sequence: TGTGCCAGCAGGACAGAGGCTCGGAGGAACACCATATATTTT.

The V call is TRBV24-1, the J call TRBJ1-1; D uncertain. CDR3 size: 16 residues. V was trimmed by 7 bases and J by 0 bases, leaving 17 bases between them. Per the germline V gene, CDR1 is KGHDR and CDR2 is SFDVKD. The CDR3 coding sequence is TGTGCCACCAGCGAAAATAGCCTGAGATTGAACACTGAAGCTTTCTTT. Its protein is CATSENSLRLNTEAFF.

The chain recombines TRBV5-6 with TRBJ2-5; either TRBD1 or TRBD2 may fit D (5 bases each). The length of the CDR3 is 15 residues. The germline V gene has CDR1 SGHDT and CDR2 YYEEEE. The V end was cut by 5 bases, the J end by 3 bases, with 17 bases between. The CDR3 sequence is CASRRPPGTEETQYF. In nucleotides, the CDR3 is TGTGCCAGCAGACGACCCCCAGGGACCGAAGAGACCCAGTACTTC.